This entry is about one T cell receptor beta chain. These data come from a study of blood T cell repertoires in COVID-19. Source study methods: Estimation of nucleated cell counts was performed using reference gene primer amplification. Produced via immunoSEQ multiplex PCR; TCRdb's table is partial and in-frame only. The V and J calls and the clone size are those of that table, but D and trimming were determined from the DNA. This table holds 200,000 to 250,000 clones, about 90% found once. Sequenced material: peripheral blood. This TCR was sampled from a woman aged 18-29 years who had recovered from COVID-19.

Here the CDR3 reads CAWRPNRSPYSDTF. The CDR3 region has the DNA TGTGCCTGGAGACCAAACAGAAGCCCCTATAGTGACACCTTC. V and J are TRBV30 and TRBJ1-2; D gene ambiguous. Germline values: CDR1 GTSNPN, CDR2 SVGIG (reference sequence). The ends were cut back, 3 bases at V and 12 bases at J, with 23 bases in the middle. This CDR3 comprises 14 residues.